The entry below describes one TCR beta chain. Which antigen it targets is not known. Per-base quality was not reported, and no clone a single base away is much larger than it. The data originate from a study of shared clonotypes between healthy human individuals (dated by TCRdb to between 2020 and 2021). About the full investigation: The cohort included a few men and a couple of women between 18 and 49 years of age. To estimate repertoire size and how much clonotype sharing occurs between individuals, the study deeply sequenced the blood TCR repertoires of 5 or 6 healthy adults. Between about 0.9 and 10 billion PBMCs per donor were obtained by leukapheresis. To increase sequencing depth and limit assay-specific biases, different laboratories used diverse techniques to prepare libraries and sequence TCR repertoires.

Beyond this particular receptor, the publication reports: Because the study included a small number of donors, the genetic and exposure-history diversity represented was limited. Only blood was sampled, and tissue TCR repertoires likely differ from those in blood. Pairwise subsampling indicated that sequencing depth was expected to affect the degree of clonotype sharing among donors.

The donors were healthy, HIV-negative adults with no recently reported acute infections or vaccinations. Only Caucasian adults living in Nashville, Tennessee, USA were represented among the donors. For unsorted samples, tens of millions of PBMCs were counted, and genomic DNA was extracted using the QIAamp DNA Blood Mini kit. Blood was collected by leukapheresis, and PBMCs were isolated by Ficoll-Histopaque density gradient centrifugation and then cryopreserved in liquid nitrogen vapor phase. Using the deep immunoSEQ assay, multiplex PCR amplified TCR CDR3 regions from genomic DNA. For each cell subset, the extracted genomic DNA was distributed evenly across all wells of several immunoSEQ 96-well plates, and each plate served as one replicate. For unsorted PBMC, about 0.3 ug genomic DNA, equal to roughly 32,000 T cell genomes, was loaded into each replicate PCR. Ten immunoSEQ deep assay plates were used to sequence unsorted PBMC genomic DNA. The purified libraries were quantified using a Qubit 3.0 fluorometer, sized with a Bioanalyzer 2100, and then quantified again using the KAPA Library Quantification kit. A separate single-read 150-cycle Illumina NextSeq 550 flow cell was used to sequence each immunoSEQ 96-well plate. The authors' pipeline ran thus. The immunoSEQ output contained only junctional sequences without quality scores, so filtering could not match that applied to full-length reads. To assign V/J genes and CDR3, sequences were annotated using PyIR, a Python wrapper for IgBLAST v1.9, with IMGT germline references. Reads with weak V/J assignments (E-value above 1e-6), missing CDR3, stop codons, out-of-frame junctions, or ambiguous translated residues were removed. A V3J clonotype was defined by an identical inferred V gene, J gene, and CDR3 amino acid sequence. To compute the percentage overlap between repertoires, the number of shared unique clonotypes was divided by the size of the smaller repertoire. Richness of each repertoire was evaluated using RTK rarefaction, the Chao1 estimator, and Recon v2.1 estimates of unobserved clonotypes. This is the immuneACCESS table as TCRdb keeps it, with only in-frame sequences that have V and J called. A part of the clones is gone; compared with another copy, unresolved V genes explain less than half, and the rest is unexplained. That table supplies the V and J calls and clone size; D and trimming were determined from the DNA. Here the sample has about 490,000 clones; over 65% occur a single time. 10% to 15% of the sample comes from the top ten.

Sequenced material: PBMCs. The clonotype comes from a woman in her thirties or forties in good health. Some clones in this sample may be carry-over from other donors' samples.

The DNA reads as follows: TGCGCCAGCAGCCCCCGCGGGACGACCTACGAGCAGTACTTC. This encodes CASSPRGTTYEQYF. This chain joins TRBV5-1 to TRBJ2-7; tentative D gene TRBD2, with 6 bases matching. At the junction V is shortened by 4 bases and J by 2 bases, with 13 bases in between. Via the germline V gene, CDR1 is SGHRS and CDR2 YFSETQ. Inclusive of the bounding cysteine and phenylalanine, the CDR3 is 14 residues long. Just CDR3 DNA is preserved here, 42 bases in frame from base 1.